A single sample is the source of the 12 T cell receptor beta chains below, sequenced in a study of blood T cell repertoires in COVID-19. The table came from immunoSEQ multiplex PCR; TCRdb's copy has only in-frame clones and leaves some out. This table holds about 380,000 clones, roughly 86% found once. Input material: PBMCs or T cells enriched from blood (not recorded which). These receptors came from a man aged 25 to 45 who had recovered from COVID-19.

The chain employs TRBV9 and TRBJ2-2; D possibly corresponds to TRBD2 (5 bases). The V end was cut by 4 bases, the J end by 6 bases, with 13 bases between. This CDR3 comprises 14 residues. The germline CDR1 and CDR2 sequences are SGDLS and YYNGEE. As DNA, the CDR3 is TGTGCCAGCAGCATCCGGCGGGTCGCCGGGGAGCTGTTTTTT. Amino acids: CASSIRRVAGELFF.

This chain joins TRBV4-1 and TRBJ1-2, with no clear D. The CDR3 extends over 17 amino acids. The V and J ends lost 1 base and 4 bases respectively, with 19 bases between them. Germline CDR1 reads MGHRA; CDR2 reads YSYEKL. In nucleotides, the CDR3 is TGCGCCAGCAGCCAAGGGCCAAGGGCTGGACTGACCTATGGCTACACCTTC. Encoded protein: CASSQGPRAGLTYGYTF.

The chain combines TRBV19 with TRBJ1-1, with D possibly matching TRBD1 (6 bases). V was shortened by 9 bases and J by 3 bases, with 11 bases between the two germline ends. Germline values: CDR1 LNHDA, CDR2 SQIVND (reference sequence). The CDR3 is 12 amino acids. In nucleotides, the CDR3 is TGTGCCAGCCGACAGGCGTACACTGAAGCTTTCTTT. Protein sequence: CASRQAYTEAFF.

The chain combines TRBV19 with TRBJ2-1; 7 positions agree with TRBD1. Germline CDR1 LNHDA, CDR2 SQIVND (reference sequence). The CDR3 is 17 residues long. V trimming: 2 bases; J trimming: 1 base; junction bases outside the gene matches: 8. The CDR3 nucleotides are TGTGCCAGTAGTATAACTGGAGACAGGGTATCCTACAATGAGCAGTTCTTC. It codes for CASSITGDRVSYNEQFF.

This clone was counted only a few times. This chain uses TRBV27 with TRBJ1-2, with TRBD1 identical over 8 bases. With 10 bases clipped from V and 0 bases from J, the junction kept 13 bases outside the gene matches. The CDR3 runs 16 residues. Germline CDR1 reads MNHEY; CDR2 reads SMNVEV (reference sequence). DNA of the CDR3: TGTGCCACTCGACCTCTTCAGGGGGCGACTAACTATGGCTACACCTTC. It is translated as CATRPLQGATNYGYTF.

The chain carries TRBV28 and TRBJ1-3; D is ambiguous. The CDR3 is made up of 11 amino acids. V was shortened by 8 bases and J by 6 bases, with 8 bases between the two germline ends. Looked up from germline, CDR1 is MDHEN and CDR2 is SYDVKM. CDR3 bases: TGTGCCAGCGAACTCTTAAACACCATATATTTT. Protein product: CASELLNTIYF.

The chain uses TRBV30 and TRBJ2-7; 8 positions match TRBD1. The CDR3 has 14 residues. Germline V lookup: CDR1 GTSNPN, CDR2 SVGIG (reference sequence). With 5 bases clipped from V and 4 bases from J, the junction kept 10 bases outside the gene matches. The CDR3 sequence is CAWGGTGGGYEQYF. The CDR3 DNA is TGTGCCTGGGGGGGCACAGGGGGTGGGTACGAGCAGTACTTC.

J is TRBJ2-2 and V is TRBV19; 7 bases are shared with TRBD1. The CDR3 is made up of 15 amino acids. The V gene's germline CDR1 is LNHDA and CDR2 SQIVND (reference sequence). V gave up 4 bases and J gave up 1 base; unmatched junction bases: 3. CDR3 region: CASSTGTVNTGELFF. CDR3 DNA: TGTGCCAGTAGTACCGGGACAGTGAACACCGGGGAGCTGTTTTTT. Drawing the rest from reference TRBV19 and TRBJ2-2, the complete variable domain is DGGITQSPKYLFRKEGQNVTLSCEQNLNHDAMYWYRQDPGQGLRLIYYSQIVNDFQKGDIAEGYSVSREKKESFPLTVTSAQKNPTAFYLCASSTGTVNTGELFFGEGSRLTVL.

This chain uses TRBV11-3 with TRBJ2-3; tentative D call: TRBD1 (5 bases). The V gene lost 3 bases and the J gene lost 8 bases, with 15 bases spanning the gap. The germline CDR1 and CDR2 sequences are SGHNT and YENEEA. The CDR3 covers 14 residues. The CDR3, as DNA: TGTGCCAGCAGCTTTGACAGCGAGCTCGGTACGCAGTATTTT. The encoded protein is CASSFDSELGTQYF.

This chain joins TRBV12-5 and TRBJ2-2; TRBD2 is a possible D gene (5 bases). Between the trimmed V and J ends, which lost 6 bases and 6 bases, there was a span of 11 bases. Germline values: CDR1 LGHNT, CDR2 FRNRAP. The CDR3 sequence is 13 residues long. The CDR3, as DNA: TGTGCTAGTGGCCTTAGCGACTCCGGGGAGCTGTTTTTT. Amino acid sequence: CASGLSDSGELFF.

This clone was observed a single time. V usage is TRBV19 and J usage is TRBJ2-1; TRBD1 matches 9 bases. V lost 3 bases to trimming and J lost 4 bases; unmatched junction nucleotides: 4. This CDR3 spans 15 amino acids. Germline assignment: CDR1 LNHDA and CDR2 SQIVND (reference sequence). The CDR3 DNA is TGTGCCAGTAGTATTGGGGGACAGGGTTACAATGAGCAGTTCTTC. This translates into CASSIGGQGYNEQFF.

With regard to this clone: This sample includes further DNA sequences coding for the same CDR3. The CDR3 sequence: CASSLSGGTEAFF. Written as DNA, the CDR3 is TGTGCCAGCAGTTTGTCGGGCGGGACTGAAGCTTTCTTT. The gene calls are TRBV12-3 or TRBV12-4 and TRBJ1-1; D is unresolved. Trimming took 3 bases from V and 5 from J, leaving 10 bases between them. The CDR3 contains 13 residues.